This T cell receptor (beta chain) was documented in a study of T cells after yellow fever vaccination. CDR3 length: 16 amino acids. Trimming shortened V by 6 bases and J by 9 bases, and 24 bases separated the two germline ends. CDR1 is MNHEY and CDR2 is SVGEGT in the germline V gene. 5'RACE template switching added a universal primer site and UMIs to TCR cDNA. TCRdb ran MiXCR on the 5' RACE reads and lists one entry per CDR3 protein. The sample shows under 350,000 distinct CDR3 sequences, roughly 4% of them seen only once. Study results and limitations: The booster response re-showed most primary clones: around 95% CD4, approximately 85% CD8. Although the secondary response was weaker, it peaked faster, at day 5 versus 15.

This clonotype appeared many times. Its cognate antigen is unknown. Sample: PBMCs, taken 5 days after the yellow fever booster vaccination. J is TRBJ2-1 and V is TRBV6-2 or TRBV6-3; D gene ambiguous. The receptor was derived from a man aged 18 to 30 who received the YFV17D yellow fever vaccine. CDR3 protein: CASSALVGPAHSEQFF. The CDR3 nucleotides read TGTGCCAGCAGCGCCCTCGTTGGGCCGGCCCACAGTGAGCAGTTCTTC.